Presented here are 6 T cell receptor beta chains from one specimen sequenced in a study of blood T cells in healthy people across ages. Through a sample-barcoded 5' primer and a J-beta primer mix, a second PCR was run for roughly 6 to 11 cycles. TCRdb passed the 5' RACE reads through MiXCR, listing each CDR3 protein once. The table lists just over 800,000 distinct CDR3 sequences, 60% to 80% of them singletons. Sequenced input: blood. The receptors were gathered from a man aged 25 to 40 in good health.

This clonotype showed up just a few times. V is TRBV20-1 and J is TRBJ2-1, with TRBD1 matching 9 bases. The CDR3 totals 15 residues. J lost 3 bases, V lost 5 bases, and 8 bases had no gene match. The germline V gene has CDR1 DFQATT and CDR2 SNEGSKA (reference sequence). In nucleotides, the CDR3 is TGCAGTGCTCGGACAGGGGAAAAGGGCTACAATGAGCAGTTCTTC. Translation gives CSARTGEKGYNEQFF.

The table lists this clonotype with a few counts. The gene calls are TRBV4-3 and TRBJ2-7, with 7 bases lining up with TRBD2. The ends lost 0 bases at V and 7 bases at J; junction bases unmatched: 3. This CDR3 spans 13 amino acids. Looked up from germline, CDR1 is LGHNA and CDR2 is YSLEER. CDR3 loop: CASSQDRAGEQYF. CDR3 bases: TGCGCCAGCAGCCAAGATCGAGCGGGGGAGCAGTACTTC.

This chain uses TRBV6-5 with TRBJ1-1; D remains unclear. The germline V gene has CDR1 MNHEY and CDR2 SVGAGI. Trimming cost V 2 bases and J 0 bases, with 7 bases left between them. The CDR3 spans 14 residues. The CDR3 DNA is TGTGCCAGCAGTTACGGCAGCTTGAACACTGAAGCTTTCTTT. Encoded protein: CASSYGSLNTEAFF.

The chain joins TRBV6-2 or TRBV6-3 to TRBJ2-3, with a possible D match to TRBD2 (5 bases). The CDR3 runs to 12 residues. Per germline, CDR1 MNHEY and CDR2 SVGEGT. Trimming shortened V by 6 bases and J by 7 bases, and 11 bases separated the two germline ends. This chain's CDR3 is CASSYRTYTQYF. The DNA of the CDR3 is TGTGCCAGCAGCTATAGGACTTATACGCAGTATTTT.

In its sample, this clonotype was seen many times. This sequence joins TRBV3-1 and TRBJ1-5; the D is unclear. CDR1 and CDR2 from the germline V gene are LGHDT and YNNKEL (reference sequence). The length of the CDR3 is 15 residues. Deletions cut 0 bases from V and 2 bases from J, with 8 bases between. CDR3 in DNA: TGTGCCAGCAGCCAAGATGGTCTAGGCAATCAGCCCCAGCATTTT. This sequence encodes CASSQDGLGNQPQHF.

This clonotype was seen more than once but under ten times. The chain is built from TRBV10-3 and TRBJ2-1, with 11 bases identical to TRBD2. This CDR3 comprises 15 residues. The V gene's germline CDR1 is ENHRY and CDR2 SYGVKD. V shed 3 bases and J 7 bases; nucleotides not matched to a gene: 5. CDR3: CAISDSTSGGNEQFF. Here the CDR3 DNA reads TGTGCCATCAGTGATTCTACTAGCGGGGGTAATGAGCAGTTCTTC.